The rows below give T cell receptor beta chains drawn from one sample of a study of OX40 agonist ivuxolimab in advanced cancers. Assay: immunoSEQ multiplex PCR; the TCRdb copy retains only in-frame clones and omits some. Among roughly 56,000 clones listed, roughly 90% were seen once. The specimen was CD4+ or CD8+ T cells sorted from blood, collected in a trial of the OX40 agonist ivuxolimab. The source is an adult with an advanced solid tumor such as melanoma, head and neck, liver or kidney cancer. The CDR3 runs from the conserved cysteine through the conserved F or W. D genes are given only for firm matches. The listing skips clone size in some rows; elsewhere it reads once, few, many or a size class.

cdr3_nt: TGTGCCAGCAGCGCTCTAGGGGAATTTAACGATGGCTACACCTTC
cdr3_aa: CASSALGEFNDGYTF
j_call: TRBJ1-2
v_call: TRBV9
clone_size: NA
d_call: NA

cdr3_nt: TGCGCCAGCAGCTGGGAACTAGCGGGCTTAACCTACGAGCAGTACTTC
cdr3_aa: CASSWELAGLTYEQYF
j_call: TRBJ2-7
v_call: TRBV5-1
clone_size: few
d_call: TRBD2

cdr3_nt: TGTGCCAGCAGCCGGGACAGGGTTGCAGATACGCAGTATTTT
cdr3_aa: CASSRDRVADTQYF
j_call: TRBJ2-3
v_call: TRBV13
clone_size: once
d_call: TRBD1

cdr3_nt: TGTGCCAGCAGCTTGGGACAGGACTCCTACGAGCAGTACTTC
cdr3_aa: CASSLGQDSYEQYF
j_call: TRBJ2-7
v_call: TRBV5-6
clone_size: few
d_call: NA

cdr3_nt: TGTGCCAGCAGCTTCCGTTCTGGACAGGGGACCCACGAGCAGTACTTC
cdr3_aa: CASSFRSGQGTHEQYF
j_call: TRBJ2-7
v_call: TRBV11-2
clone_size: NA
d_call: TRBD1

cdr3_nt: TGTGCCAGCAGCTTGCTGGCAGCTCAACCACCCTACGAGCAGTACTTC
cdr3_aa: CASSLLAAQPPYEQYF
j_call: TRBJ2-7
v_call: TRBV5-5
clone_size: NA
d_call: NA

cdr3_nt: TGTGCCAGCAGCTTAGCGGTCCTAGCGGTCTCCTACAATGAGCAGTTCTTC
cdr3_aa: CASSLAVLAVSYNEQFF
j_call: TRBJ2-1
v_call: TRBV11-3
clone_size: NA
d_call: TRBD2

cdr3_nt: TGTGCCAGCAGTTATGGGACTATAAACGAGCAGTACTTC
cdr3_aa: CASSYGTINEQYF
j_call: TRBJ2-7
v_call: TRBV28
clone_size: NA
d_call: TRBD2

cdr3_nt: TGCGCCAGCAGCCAAGAACCTTACCACCAGTTCTTC
cdr3_aa: CASSQEPYHQFF
j_call: TRBJ2-1
v_call: TRBV4-3
clone_size: NA
d_call: NA

cdr3_nt: TGCGCCAGCAGCCAAGACCCAGCCCTTTCTGACAGTTCCGATGGCTACACCTTC
cdr3_aa: CASSQDPALSDSSDGYTF
j_call: TRBJ1-2
v_call: TRBV4-3
clone_size: NA
d_call: NA

cdr3_nt: TGTGCCAGCTCACCCGATGACAATGAGCAGTTCTTC
cdr3_aa: CASSPDDNEQFF
j_call: TRBJ2-1
v_call: TRBV18
clone_size: NA
d_call: NA

cdr3_nt: TGTGCCAGCAGCGCGGGACTAGCAGGCTCCTACGAGCAGTACTTC
cdr3_aa: CASSAGLAGSYEQYF
j_call: TRBJ2-7
v_call: TRBV7-6
clone_size: NA
d_call: TRBD2

cdr3_nt: TGCGCCAGCAGCTTCGGGAACACTGAAGCTTTCTTT
cdr3_aa: CASSFGNTEAFF
j_call: TRBJ1-1
v_call: TRBV5-1
clone_size: NA
d_call: NA

cdr3_nt: TGTGCCATCAAGGAAAGCTCCTACGAGCAGTACTTC
cdr3_aa: CAIKESSYEQYF
j_call: TRBJ2-7
v_call: TRBV10-3
clone_size: NA
d_call: NA

cdr3_nt: TGTGCCAGCAGCTTAGACTGGATTGAGCAGTTCTTC
cdr3_aa: CASSLDWIEQFF
j_call: TRBJ2-1
v_call: TRBV11-2
clone_size: NA
d_call: NA

cdr3_nt: TGTGCCACCTTTGGACAGGCGAACACCGGGGAGCTGTTTTTT
cdr3_aa: CATFGQANTGELFF
j_call: TRBJ2-2
v_call: TRBV6-5
clone_size: NA
d_call: TRBD1

cdr3_nt: TGTGCCAGCAGCTTGATGACAGCATCGAACACCGGGGAGCTGTTTTTT
cdr3_aa: CASSLMTASNTGELFF
j_call: TRBJ2-2
v_call: TRBV13
clone_size: NA
d_call: NA

cdr3_nt: TGTGCCATCAGTGAGTCGACCAGCCCGTCCTACGAGCAGTACTTC
cdr3_aa: CAISESTSPSYEQYF
j_call: TRBJ2-7
v_call: TRBV10-3
clone_size: NA
d_call: NA

cdr3_nt: TGTGCCATCAGTGAGTCTCTAGCGGAATCTGGGTTCTTC
cdr3_aa: CAISESLAESGFF
j_call: TRBJ2-1
v_call: TRBV10-3
clone_size: NA
d_call: TRBD2

cdr3_nt: TGTGCCAGCAGCGAACGGGACTTCTCCTACGAGCAGTACTTC
cdr3_aa: CASSERDFSYEQYF
j_call: TRBJ2-7
v_call: TRBV9
clone_size: NA
d_call: NA

cdr3_nt: TGTGCCAGCAGCGGTTGGACGGCACTCGGAAACTATGGCTACACCTTC
cdr3_aa: CASSGWTALGNYGYTF
j_call: TRBJ1-2
v_call: TRBV9
clone_size: NA
d_call: NA

cdr3_nt: TGTGCCAGCAGCGACCCCCGGACCGGCGGGACCGAAGAGACCCAGTACTTC
cdr3_aa: CASSDPRTGGTEETQYF
j_call: TRBJ2-5
v_call: TRBV9
clone_size: NA
d_call: NA